Listed below are T cell receptor beta chains from one sample, sequenced in a study of identical twins. TCRdb re-called the 5' RACE reads with MiXCR, one entry per CDR3 protein. The profile shows approximately 600,000 distinct CDR3 sequences, around 7.4% of them singletons. These records were also assigned to another study, of yellow fever vaccine responses in identical twins.

Sequences were obtained from PBMCs. These receptors all come from a woman aged 18 to 35 in good health. The CDR3 runs from the conserved cysteine through the conserved F or W. A D gene is named only where the DNA matches it firmly. Clone size, where shown, is once, few, many, or a class for clones that have expanded.

size	V	D	J	CDR3	DNA
NA	TRBV4-1	NA	TRBJ2-2	CASSQGPVTPGELFF	TGCGCCAGCAGCCAAGGGCCAGTTACACCCGGGGAGCTGTTTTTT
few	TRBV18	TRBD1	TRBJ1-4	CASSPPVGQGAEKLFF	TGTGCCAGCTCACCACCTGTGGGACAGGGAGCTGAAAAACTGTTTTTT
many	TRBV20-1	TRBD2	TRBJ2-2	CSASGGAAGGELFF	TGCAGTGCTAGCGGGGGGGCAGCCGGCGGGGAGCTGTTTTTT
NA	TRBV2	NA	TRBJ2-3	CAGRDTDTQYF	TGTGCCGGCAGAGACACAGATACGCAGTATTTT
few	TRBV27	NA	TRBJ2-7	CASSPRFLDYYEQYF	TGTGCCAGCAGTCCCCGTTTCCTAGACTACTACGAGCAGTACTTC
many	TRBV5-1	TRBD1	TRBJ2-3	CASSQRGPDTQYF	TGCGCCAGCAGTCAAAGGGGGCCGGATACGCAGTATTTT
few	TRBV20-1	TRBD1	TRBJ2-2	CSAQRTGNTGELFF	TGCAGTGCTCAACGGACAGGAAACACCGGGGAGCTGTTTTTT
NA	TRBV7-9	NA	TRBJ2-1	CASSERVFEQFF	TGTGCCAGCAGCGAAAGGGTGTTTGAGCAGTTCTTC
NA	TRBV7-2	TRBD1	TRBJ2-7	CASTRGQGPREQYF	TGTGCCAGCACCCGAGGACAGGGGCCACGCGAGCAGTACTTC
many	TRBV7-2	TRBD1	TRBJ2-1	CASSYRTGLGNEQFF	TGTGCCAGCAGTTATAGGACAGGCCTAGGCAATGAGCAGTTCTTC
few	TRBV10-3	NA	TRBJ2-1	CAISSGNYNEQFF	TGTGCCATCAGTTCAGGAAACTACAATGAGCAGTTCTTC
NA	TRBV28	TRBD2	TRBJ2-7	CASSPGLAGLYEQYF	TGTGCCAGCAGCCCTGGACTAGCGGGTCTCTACGAGCAGTACTTC
few	TRBV16	TRBD1	TRBJ2-6	CASSLTTGTGFSGANVLTF	TGTGCCAGCAGCCTTACAACCGGGACAGGGTTCTCTGGGGCCAACGTCCTGACTTTC
NA	TRBV27	TRBD1	TRBJ2-5	CASRPRDRHQETQYF	TGTGCCAGCAGACCGCGGGACAGGCACCAAGAGACCCAGTACTTC
NA	TRBV7-8	NA	TRBJ1-1	CASSFSPTVDRKPMNTEAFF	TGTGCCAGCAGCTTTAGTCCCACCGTAGACAGAAAACCTATGAACACTGAAGCTTTCTTT
NA	TRBV20-1	TRBD2	TRBJ2-1	CSASSIAGAYNEQFF	TGCAGTGCTAGCTCCATAGCGGGAGCTTACAATGAGCAGTTCTTC
many	TRBV3-1	TRBD2	TRBJ2-2	CASSQHEGLAGGPRTGELFF	TGTGCCAGCAGCCAACACGAGGGACTAGCGGGAGGGCCTCGGACCGGGGAGCTGTTTTTT
NA	TRBV29-1	NA	TRBJ2-3	CSAIPMATSTDTQYF	TGCAGCGCTATCCCGATGGCCACTAGCACAGATACGCAGTATTTT
NA	TRBV12-3/TRBV12-4	TRBD2	TRBJ2-5	CASSRLAGASLETQYF	TGTGCCAGCAGCCGACTAGCGGGGGCCTCGCTAGAGACCCAGTACTTC
NA	TRBV11-2	NA	TRBJ2-2	CASSLGLSNGELFF	TGTGCCAGCAGCTTGGGACTTAGTAACGGGGAGCTGTTTTTT
NA	TRBV7-9	NA	TRBJ2-6	CASSLALGEPGANVLTF	TGTGCCAGCAGCTTAGCGCTCGGAGAACCTGGGGCCAACGTCCTGACTTTC
many	TRBV7-6	TRBD2	TRBJ2-1	CASSSLATKSYNEQFF	TGTGCCAGCAGCTCACTAGCGACGAAATCCTACAATGAGCAGTTCTTC
few	TRBV28	NA	TRBJ2-5	CASGGGGEPTVETQYF	TGTGCCAGCGGAGGGGGGGGTGAACCAACCGTAGAGACCCAGTACTTC
many	TRBV12-3/TRBV12-4	TRBD2	TRBJ2-5	CASSSGGGALETQYF	TGTGCCAGCAGTTCAGGCGGGGGGGCCCTAGAGACCCAGTACTTC
NA	TRBV5-1	TRBD2	TRBJ2-3	CASKPGLARITDTQYF	TGCGCCAGCAAGCCGGGACTAGCGAGAATCACAGATACGCAGTATTTT
NA	TRBV20-1	TRBD2	TRBJ2-3	CSARATGAGDTQYF	TGCAGTGCTAGAGCGACCGGAGCGGGGGATACGCAGTATTTT
many	TRBV3-1	NA	TRBJ2-5	CASSPRDFGETQYF	TGTGCCAGCAGCCCCCGGGACTTTGGAGAGACCCAGTACTTC
NA	TRBV29-1	TRBD1	TRBJ2-3	CSVTGATDTQYF	TGCAGCGTAACAGGGGCCACAGATACGCAGTATTTT
few	TRBV11-3	NA	TRBJ1-4	CASSGASGDKAGEKLFF	TGTGCCAGCAGCGGAGCGTCCGGGGACAAGGCGGGTGAAAAACTGTTTTTT
NA	TRBV7-6	NA	TRBJ2-2	CASSLAHRQGETGELFF	TGTGCCAGCAGCTTAGCGCATCGTCAGGGAGAGACCGGGGAGCTGTTTTTT
NA	TRBV5-1	TRBD1	TRBJ2-3	CASSRRQGSTDTQYF	TGCGCCAGCAGCCGAAGACAGGGAAGCACAGATACGCAGTATTTT
many	TRBV4-1	NA	TRBJ1-2	CASSRGTYGYTF	TGCGCCAGCAGCCGAGGGACCTATGGCTACACCTTC
many	TRBV10-3	TRBD2	TRBJ2-1	CAISQIAGGSYNEQFF	TGTGCCATCAGCCAGATAGCGGGGGGCTCCTACAATGAGCAGTTCTTC
NA	TRBV27	NA	TRBJ1-5	CASSLSLSGQPQHF	TGTGCCAGCAGTTTATCCCTGTCGGGCCAGCCCCAGCATTTT
few	TRBV6-2/TRBV6-3	TRBD2	TRBJ2-1	CASSSSRDLTVRGTSGFYNEQFF	TGTGCCAGCAGTTCTTCCCGGGACCTGACAGTAAGGGGTACTAGCGGCTTCTACAATGAGCAGTTCTTC